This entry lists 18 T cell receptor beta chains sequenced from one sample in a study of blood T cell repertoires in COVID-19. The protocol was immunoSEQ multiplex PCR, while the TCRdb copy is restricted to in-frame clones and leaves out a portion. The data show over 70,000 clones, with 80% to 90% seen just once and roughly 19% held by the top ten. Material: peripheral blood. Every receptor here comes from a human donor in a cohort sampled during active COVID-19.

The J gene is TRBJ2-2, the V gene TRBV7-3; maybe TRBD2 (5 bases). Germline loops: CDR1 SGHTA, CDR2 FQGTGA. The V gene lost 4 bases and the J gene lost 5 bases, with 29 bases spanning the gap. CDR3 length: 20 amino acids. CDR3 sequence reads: CASSSPYPGGPSFDTGELFF. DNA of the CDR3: TGTGCCAGCAGCTCCCCTTATCCAGGAGGCCCGTCCTTTGATACCGGGGAGCTGTTTTTT. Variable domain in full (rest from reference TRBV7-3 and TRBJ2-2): GAGVSQTPSNKVTEKGKYVELRCDPISGHTALYWYRQSLGQGPEFLIYFQGTGAADDSGLPNDRFFAVRPEGSVSTLKIQRTERGDSAVYLCASSSPYPGGPSFDTGELFFGEGSRLTVL.

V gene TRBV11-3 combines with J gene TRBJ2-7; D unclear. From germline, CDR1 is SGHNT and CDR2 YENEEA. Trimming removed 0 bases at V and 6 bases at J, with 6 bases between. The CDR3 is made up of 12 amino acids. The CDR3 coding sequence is TGTGCCAGCAGCTTAGATCTGTCCGAGCAGTACTTC. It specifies CASSLDLSEQYF.

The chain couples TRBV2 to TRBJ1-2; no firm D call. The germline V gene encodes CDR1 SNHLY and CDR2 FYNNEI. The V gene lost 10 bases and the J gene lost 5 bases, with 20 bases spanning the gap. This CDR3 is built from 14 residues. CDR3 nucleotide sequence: TGTGCCACCCTAGAGTCCCCTGCCGCTTATGGCTACACCTTC. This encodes CATLESPAAYGYTF.

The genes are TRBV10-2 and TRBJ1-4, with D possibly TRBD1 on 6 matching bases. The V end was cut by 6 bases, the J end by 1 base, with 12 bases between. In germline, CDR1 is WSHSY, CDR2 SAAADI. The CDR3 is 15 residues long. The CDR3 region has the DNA TGCGCCAGCAGCCCCGGACAGATAACTAATGAAAAACTGTTTTTT. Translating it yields CASSPGQITNEKLFF.

The CDR3 nucleotides are TGTGCCAGCAGTGATCGGCTAGCGGCAAACAATGAGCAGTTCTTC. Its protein product is CASSDRLAANNEQFF. The chain joins TRBV2 to TRBJ2-1; 7 positions agree with TRBD2. The CDR3 length is 15 residues. CDR1 is SNHLY, CDR2 FYNNEI, per germline. Trimming at V came to 3 bases and at J to 5 bases, leaving 7 bases not matched to a gene.

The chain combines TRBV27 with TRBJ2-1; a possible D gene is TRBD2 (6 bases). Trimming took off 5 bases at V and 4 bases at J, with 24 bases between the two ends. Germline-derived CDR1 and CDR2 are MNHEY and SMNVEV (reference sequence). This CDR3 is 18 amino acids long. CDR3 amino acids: CASSHLPRTGGFYNEQFF. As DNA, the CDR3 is TGTGCCAGCAGTCACCTCCCACGGACTGGAGGGTTTTACAATGAGCAGTTCTTC.

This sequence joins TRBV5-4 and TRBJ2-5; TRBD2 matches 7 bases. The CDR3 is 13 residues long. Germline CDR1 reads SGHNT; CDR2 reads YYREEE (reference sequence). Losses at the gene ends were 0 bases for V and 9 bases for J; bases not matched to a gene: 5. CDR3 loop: CASSLDGGRAQYF. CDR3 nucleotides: TGTGCCAGCAGCTTGGATGGCGGGAGAGCCCAGTACTTC.

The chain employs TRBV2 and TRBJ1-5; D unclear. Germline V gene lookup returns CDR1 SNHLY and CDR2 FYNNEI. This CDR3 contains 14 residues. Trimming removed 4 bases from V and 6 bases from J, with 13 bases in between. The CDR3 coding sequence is TGTGCCAGCAGTGTTTCACGTATGAGTCAGCCCCAGCATTTT. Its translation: CASSVSRMSQPQHF.

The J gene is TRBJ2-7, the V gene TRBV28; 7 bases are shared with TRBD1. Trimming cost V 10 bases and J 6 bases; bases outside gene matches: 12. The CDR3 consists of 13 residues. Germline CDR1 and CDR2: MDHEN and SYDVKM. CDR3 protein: CATCRGGEFEQYF. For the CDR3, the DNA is TGTGCCACCTGTCGAGGGGGCGAGTTCGAGCAGTACTTC.

The CDR3 spells CASSLRPLAGVSHEQFF. The CDR3 region has the DNA TGTGCCAGCAGCTTACGACCCTTAGCGGGGGTTTCTCATGAGCAGTTCTTC. The chain links TRBV11-2 to TRBJ2-1, with TRBD2 matching 9 bases. The CDR3 sequence is 17 residues long. J was trimmed by 8 bases and V by 2 bases; bases with no gene match: 13. CDR1 is SGHAT, CDR2 FQNNGV, per germline.

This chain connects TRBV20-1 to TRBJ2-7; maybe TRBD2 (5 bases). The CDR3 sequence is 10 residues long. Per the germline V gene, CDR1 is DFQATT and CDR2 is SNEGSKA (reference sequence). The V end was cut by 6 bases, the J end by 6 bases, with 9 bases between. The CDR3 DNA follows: TGCAGTGCCATTAGCGTCGAGCAGTACTTC. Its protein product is CSAISVEQYF.

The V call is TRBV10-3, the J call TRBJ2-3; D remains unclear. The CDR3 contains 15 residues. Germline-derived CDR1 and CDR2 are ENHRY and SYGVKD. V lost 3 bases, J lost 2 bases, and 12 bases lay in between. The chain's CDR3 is CAISERGGYTDTQYF. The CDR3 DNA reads TGTGCCATCAGTGAACGTGGCGGATACACAGATACGCAGTATTTT.

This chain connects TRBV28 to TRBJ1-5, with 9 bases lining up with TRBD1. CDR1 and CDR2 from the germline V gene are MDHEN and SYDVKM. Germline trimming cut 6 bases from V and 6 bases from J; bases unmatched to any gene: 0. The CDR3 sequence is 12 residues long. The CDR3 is CASRTGGQPQHF. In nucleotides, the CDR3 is TGTGCCAGCAGGACAGGGGGTCAGCCCCAGCATTTT.

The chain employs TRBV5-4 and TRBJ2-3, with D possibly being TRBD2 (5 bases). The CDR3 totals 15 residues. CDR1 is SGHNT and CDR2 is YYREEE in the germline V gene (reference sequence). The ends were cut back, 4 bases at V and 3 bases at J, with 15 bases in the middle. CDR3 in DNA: TGTGCCAGCAGCCTGGACCTGAGAGGGACAGATACGCAGTATTTT. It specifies CASSLDLRGTDTQYF.

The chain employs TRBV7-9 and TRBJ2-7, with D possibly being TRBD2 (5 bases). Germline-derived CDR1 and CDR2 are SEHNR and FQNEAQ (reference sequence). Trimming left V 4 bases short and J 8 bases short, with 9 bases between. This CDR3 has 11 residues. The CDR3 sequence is CASSSAGKQYF. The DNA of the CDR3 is TGTGCCAGCAGCTCCGCCGGGAAGCAGTACTTC.

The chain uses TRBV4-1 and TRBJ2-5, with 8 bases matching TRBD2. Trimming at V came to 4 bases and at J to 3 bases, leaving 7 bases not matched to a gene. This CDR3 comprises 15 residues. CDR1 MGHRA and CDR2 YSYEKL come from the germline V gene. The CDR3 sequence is CASSRLLTSEETQYF. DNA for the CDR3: TGCGCCAGCAGCCGATTACTGACTAGCGAAGAGACCCAGTACTTC.

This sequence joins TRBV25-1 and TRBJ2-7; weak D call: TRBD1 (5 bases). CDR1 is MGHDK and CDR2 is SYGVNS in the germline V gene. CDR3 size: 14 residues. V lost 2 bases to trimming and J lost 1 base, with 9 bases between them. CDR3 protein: CASSEETVSYEQYF. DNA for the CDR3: TGTGCCAGCAGTGAAGAGACAGTTTCCTACGAGCAGTACTTC.

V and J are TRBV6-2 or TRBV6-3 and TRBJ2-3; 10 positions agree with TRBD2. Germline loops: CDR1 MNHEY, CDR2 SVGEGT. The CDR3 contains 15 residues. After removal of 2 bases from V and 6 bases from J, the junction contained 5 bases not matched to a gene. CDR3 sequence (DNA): TGTGCCAGCAGTTACAGCGGGGGGGCAACGGATACGCAGTATTTT. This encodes CASSYSGGATDTQYF.